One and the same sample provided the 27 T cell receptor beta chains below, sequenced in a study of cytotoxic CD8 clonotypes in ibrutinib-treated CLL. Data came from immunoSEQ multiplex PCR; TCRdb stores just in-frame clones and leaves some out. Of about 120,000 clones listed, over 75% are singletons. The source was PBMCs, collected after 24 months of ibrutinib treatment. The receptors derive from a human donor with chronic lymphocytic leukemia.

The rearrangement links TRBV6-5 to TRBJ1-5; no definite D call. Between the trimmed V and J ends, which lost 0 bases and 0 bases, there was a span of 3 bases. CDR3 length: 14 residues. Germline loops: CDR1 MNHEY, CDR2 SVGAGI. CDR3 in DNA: TGTGCCAGCAGTTACTCTGGTAGCAATCAGCCCCAGCATTTT. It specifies CASSYSGSNQPQHF.

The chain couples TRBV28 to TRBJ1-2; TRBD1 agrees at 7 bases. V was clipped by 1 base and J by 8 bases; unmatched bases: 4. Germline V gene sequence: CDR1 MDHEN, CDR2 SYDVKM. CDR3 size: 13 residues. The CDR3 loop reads CASSLYRGRGYTF. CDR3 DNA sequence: TGTGCCAGCAGTTTATACAGGGGTCGCGGCTACACCTTC.

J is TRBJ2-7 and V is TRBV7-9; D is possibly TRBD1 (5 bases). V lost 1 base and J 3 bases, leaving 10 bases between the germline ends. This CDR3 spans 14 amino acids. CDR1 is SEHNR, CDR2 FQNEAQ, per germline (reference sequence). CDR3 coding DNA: TGTGCCAGCAGCTTAGGACAGAGAAACTACGAGCAGTACTTC. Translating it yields CASSLGQRNYEQYF.

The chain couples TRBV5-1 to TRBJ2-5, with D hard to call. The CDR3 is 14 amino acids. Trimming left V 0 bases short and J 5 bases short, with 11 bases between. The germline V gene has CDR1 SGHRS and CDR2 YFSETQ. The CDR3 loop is CASSLGTVVETQYF. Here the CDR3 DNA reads TGCGCCAGCAGCTTGGGCACGGTGGTGGAGACCCAGTACTTC.

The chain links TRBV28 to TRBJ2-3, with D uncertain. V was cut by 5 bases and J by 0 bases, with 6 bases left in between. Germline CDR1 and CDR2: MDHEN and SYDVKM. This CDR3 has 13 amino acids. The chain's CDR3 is CASSLGSTDTQYF. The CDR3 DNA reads TGTGCCAGCAGTCTAGGAAGCACAGATACGCAGTATTTT.

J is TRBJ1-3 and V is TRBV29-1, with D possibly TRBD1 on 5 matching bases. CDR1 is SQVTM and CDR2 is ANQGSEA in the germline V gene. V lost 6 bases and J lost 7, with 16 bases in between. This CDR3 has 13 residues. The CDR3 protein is CSVGDANFNTIYF. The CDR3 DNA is TGCAGCGTGGGGGACGCGAACTTTAACACCATATATTTT.

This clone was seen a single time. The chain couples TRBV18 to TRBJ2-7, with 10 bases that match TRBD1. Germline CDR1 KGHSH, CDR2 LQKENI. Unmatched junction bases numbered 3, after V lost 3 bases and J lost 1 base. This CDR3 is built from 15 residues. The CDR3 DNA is TGTGCCAGCTCACCTAGGACAGGGGGTTCCTACGAGCAGTACTTC. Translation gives CASSPRTGGSYEQYF.

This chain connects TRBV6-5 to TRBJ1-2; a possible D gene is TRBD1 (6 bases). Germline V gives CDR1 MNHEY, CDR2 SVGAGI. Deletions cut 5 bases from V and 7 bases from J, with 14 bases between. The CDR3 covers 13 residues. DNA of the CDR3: TGTGCCAGCAGTGCACAGGGTTTCTTTGGCTACACCTTC. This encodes CASSAQGFFGYTF.

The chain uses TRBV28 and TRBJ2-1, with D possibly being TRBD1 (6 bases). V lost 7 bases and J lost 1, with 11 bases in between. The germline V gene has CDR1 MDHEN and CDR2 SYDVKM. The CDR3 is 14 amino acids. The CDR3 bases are TGTGCCAGCAACAGGGTGGGGTCCTACAATGAGCAGTTCTTC. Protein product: CASNRVGSYNEQFF.

CDR3 nucleotides: TGCGCCAGCAGCTGGGGCGTGGAGAACACTGAAGCTTTCTTT. This encodes CASSWGVENTEAFF. The rearrangement joins TRBV5-1 to TRBJ1-1, with a possible D match to TRBD1 (5 bases). This CDR3 comprises 14 residues. V lost 3 bases, J lost 1 base, and 10 bases lay in between. CDR1 is SGHRS and CDR2 is YFSETQ in the germline V gene.

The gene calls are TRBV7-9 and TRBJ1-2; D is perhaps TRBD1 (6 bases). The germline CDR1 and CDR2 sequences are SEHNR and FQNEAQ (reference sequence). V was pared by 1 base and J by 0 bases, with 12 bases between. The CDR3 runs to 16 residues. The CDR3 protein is CASSLGPRTANYGYTF. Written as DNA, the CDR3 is TGTGCCAGCAGCTTAGGCCCTAGGACAGCTAACTATGGCTACACCTTC.

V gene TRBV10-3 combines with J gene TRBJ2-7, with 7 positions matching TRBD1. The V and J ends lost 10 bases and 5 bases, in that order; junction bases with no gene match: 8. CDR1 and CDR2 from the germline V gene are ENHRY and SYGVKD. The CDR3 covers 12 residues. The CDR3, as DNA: TGTGCCACTTCGCTACAGGGGAACGAGCAGTACTTC. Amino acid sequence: CATSLQGNEQYF.

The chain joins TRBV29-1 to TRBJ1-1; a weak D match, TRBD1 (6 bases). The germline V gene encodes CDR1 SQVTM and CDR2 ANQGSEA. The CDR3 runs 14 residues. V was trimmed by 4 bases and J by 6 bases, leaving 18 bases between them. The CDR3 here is CSVVPDSVGAEAFF. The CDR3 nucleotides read TGCAGCGTTGTCCCGGACAGCGTGGGCGCTGAAGCTTTCTTT.

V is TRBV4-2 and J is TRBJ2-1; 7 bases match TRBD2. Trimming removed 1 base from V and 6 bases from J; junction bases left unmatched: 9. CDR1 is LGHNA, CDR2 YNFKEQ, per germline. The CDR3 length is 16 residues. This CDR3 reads CASSQVGGRGGNEQFF. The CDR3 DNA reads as TGTGCCAGCAGCCAAGTCGGCGGGAGAGGAGGCAATGAGCAGTTCTTC.

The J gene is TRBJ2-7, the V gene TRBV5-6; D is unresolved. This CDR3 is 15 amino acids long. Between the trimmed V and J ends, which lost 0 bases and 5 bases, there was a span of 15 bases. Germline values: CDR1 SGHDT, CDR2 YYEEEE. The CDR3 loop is CASSLAVSAANEQYF. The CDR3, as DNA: TGTGCCAGCAGCTTGGCGGTGTCCGCCGCGAACGAGCAGTACTTC.

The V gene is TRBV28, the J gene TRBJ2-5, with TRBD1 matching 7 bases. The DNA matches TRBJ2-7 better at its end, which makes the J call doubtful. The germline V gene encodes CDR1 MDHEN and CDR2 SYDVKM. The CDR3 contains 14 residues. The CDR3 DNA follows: TGTGCCAGCAGTTCCGGACAGGTCTCCTACGAGCAGTACTTC. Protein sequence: CASSSGQVSYEQYF.

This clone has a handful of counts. The chain's CDR3 is CASSLGQGRGNTEAFF. CDR3 coding DNA: TGCGCCAGCAGCCTCGGACAGGGGAGGGGTAACACTGAAGCTTTCTTT. V gene TRBV5-1 combines with J gene TRBJ1-1, with 9 bases identical to TRBD1. Germline CDR1 and CDR2: SGHRS and YFSETQ. This CDR3 region has 16 residues. V was pared by 4 bases and J by 2 bases, with 9 bases of the junction left unmatched.

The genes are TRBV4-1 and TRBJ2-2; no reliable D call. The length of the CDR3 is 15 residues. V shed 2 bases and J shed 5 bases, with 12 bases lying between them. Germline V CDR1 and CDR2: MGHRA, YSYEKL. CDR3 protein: CASSQWGLATGELFF. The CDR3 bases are TGCGCCAGCAGCCAATGGGGTCTGGCGACCGGGGAGCTGTTTTTT.

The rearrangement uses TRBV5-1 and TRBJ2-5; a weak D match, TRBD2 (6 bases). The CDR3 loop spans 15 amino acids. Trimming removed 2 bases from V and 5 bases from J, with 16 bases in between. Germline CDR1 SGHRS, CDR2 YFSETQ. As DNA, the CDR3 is TGCGCCAGCAGCTTAGCGGCAGCGGAGGGGGAGACCCAGTACTTC. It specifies CASSLAAAEGETQYF.

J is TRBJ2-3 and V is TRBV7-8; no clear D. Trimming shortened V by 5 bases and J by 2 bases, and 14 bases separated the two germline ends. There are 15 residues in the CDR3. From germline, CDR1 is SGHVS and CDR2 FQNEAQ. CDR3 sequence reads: CASSRQPADTDTQYF. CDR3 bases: TGTGCCAGCAGCCGCCAACCAGCCGACACAGATACGCAGTATTTT.

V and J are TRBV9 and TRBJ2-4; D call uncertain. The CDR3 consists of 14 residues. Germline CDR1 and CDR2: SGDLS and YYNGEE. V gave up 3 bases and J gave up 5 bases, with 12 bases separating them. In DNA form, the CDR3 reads TGTGCCAGCAGCGCTGACATTGGAGAAAACATTCAGTACTTC. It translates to CASSADIGENIQYF.

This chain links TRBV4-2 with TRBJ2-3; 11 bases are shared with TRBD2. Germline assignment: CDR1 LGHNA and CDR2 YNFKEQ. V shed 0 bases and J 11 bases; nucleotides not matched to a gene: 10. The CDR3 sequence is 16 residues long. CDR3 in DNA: TGTGCCAGCAGCCAAGATCCTAGCGGGGGGACACGCGGGCAGTATTTT. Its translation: CASSQDPSGGTRGQYF.

This CDR3 is CASSIFLPGALLPETQYF. The DNA of the CDR3 is TGTGCCAGTAGTATCTTTCTTCCGGGGGCTCTCCTACCAGAGACCCAGTACTTC. This sequence joins TRBV19 and TRBJ2-5; D is tentatively TRBD1 or TRBD2 (6 bases each). V was cut by 3 bases and J by 4 bases, with 24 bases left in between. The length of the CDR3 is 18 residues. The germline V gene encodes CDR1 LNHDA and CDR2 SQIVND (reference sequence). The complete variable domain, with remaining parts taken from reference TRBV19 and TRBJ2-5, reads DGGITQSPKYLFRKEGQNVTLSCEQNLNHDAMYWYRQDPGQGLRLIYYSQIVNDFQKGDIAEGYSVSREKKESFPLTVTSAQKNPTAFYLCASSIFLPGALLPETQYFGPGTRLLVL.

The CDR3 region is CASSQEDLTNEKLFF. As DNA, the CDR3 is TGTGCCAGCAGCCAAGAGGACCTAACTAATGAAAAACTGTTTTTT. The genes are TRBV4-2 and TRBJ1-4; no clear D gene. The CDR3 extends over 15 amino acids. The ends were cut back, 0 bases at V and 1 base at J, with 6 bases in the middle. The germline V gene has CDR1 LGHNA and CDR2 YNFKEQ.

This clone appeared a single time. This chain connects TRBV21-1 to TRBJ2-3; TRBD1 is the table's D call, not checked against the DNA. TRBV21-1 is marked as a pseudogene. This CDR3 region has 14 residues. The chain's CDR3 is CASSKSDREDTQYF. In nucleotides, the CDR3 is TGTGCCAGCAGCAAATCGGACAGGGAGGATACGCAGTATTTT.

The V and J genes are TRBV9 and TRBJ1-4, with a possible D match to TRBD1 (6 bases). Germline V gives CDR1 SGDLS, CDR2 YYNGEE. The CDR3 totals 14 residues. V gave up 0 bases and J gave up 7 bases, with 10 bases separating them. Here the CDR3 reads CASSVDRAAEKLFF. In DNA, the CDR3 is TGTGCCAGCAGCGTAGACAGGGCGGCTGAAAAACTGTTTTTT. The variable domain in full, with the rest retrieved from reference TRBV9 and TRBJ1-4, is DSGVTQTPKHLITATGQRVTLRCSPRSGDLSVYWYQQSLDQGLQFLIQYYNGEERAKGNILERFSAQQFPDLHSELNLSSLELGDSALYFCASSVDRAAEKLFFGSGTQLSVL.

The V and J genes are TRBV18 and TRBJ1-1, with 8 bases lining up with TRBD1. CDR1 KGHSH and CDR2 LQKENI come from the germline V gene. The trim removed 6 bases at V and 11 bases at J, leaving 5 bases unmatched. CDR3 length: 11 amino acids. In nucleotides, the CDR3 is TGTGCCAGCTCCCCGGACAGGGATGCTTTCTTT. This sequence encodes CASSPDRDAFF.